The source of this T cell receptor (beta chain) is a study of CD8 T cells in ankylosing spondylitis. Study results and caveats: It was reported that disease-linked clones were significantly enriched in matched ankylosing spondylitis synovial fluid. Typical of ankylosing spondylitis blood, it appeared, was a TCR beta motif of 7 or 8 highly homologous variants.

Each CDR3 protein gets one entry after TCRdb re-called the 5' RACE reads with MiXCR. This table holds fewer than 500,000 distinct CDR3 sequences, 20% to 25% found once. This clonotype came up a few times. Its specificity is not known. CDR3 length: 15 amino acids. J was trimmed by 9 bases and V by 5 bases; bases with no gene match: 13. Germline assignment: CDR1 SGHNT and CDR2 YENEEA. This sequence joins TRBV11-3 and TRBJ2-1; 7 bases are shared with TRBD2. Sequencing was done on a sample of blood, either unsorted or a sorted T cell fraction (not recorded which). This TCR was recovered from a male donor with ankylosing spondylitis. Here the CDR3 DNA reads TGTGCCAGCAGCCCTCGGAGCGGGATAGGCGGTGAGCAGTTCTTC. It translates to CASSPRSGIGGEQFF.